The T cell receptor beta chain described here comes from a study of human T cells and chemical hapten exposure. Background on the study: Small pooled library volume differences mainly caused per-sample TCR yield variation. Study-level findings and limits: The study found that DPC sensitization did not change TCRs above 1 in 1000 frequency.

The V gene's germline CDR1 is DFQATT and CDR2 SNEGSKA (reference sequence). Trimming took off 0 bases at V and 7 bases at J, with 12 bases between the two ends. The CDR3 is 14 residues long. Time point here: healthy volunteer bleed at 6 weeks. The total RNA was obtained from whole blood that was not fractionated. This clonotype was found many times. No antigen is known for it. TCRdb recomputed calls from the RACE reads with MiXCR, one row per CDR3 protein. The data contain approximately 59,000 distinct CDR3 sequences, under 7.5% of them singletons. V usage is TRBV20-1 and J usage is TRBJ1-4, with D maybe TRBD1 (6 bases). This receptor was taken from a female donor in good health. Some clones in this sample may be carry-over from other donors' samples. Material: whole blood. CDR3 DNA sequence: TGCAGTGCTAGAGATCGGGGGGCGGGTGAAAAACTGTTTTTT. Amino acid sequence: CSARDRGAGEKLFF.